Below, one TCR beta chain is given with its context. Antigen specificity is unknown. The data are from a study of identical twins. Study-level findings and limits: A partial confounding effect on zero-insertion analyses could come from invariant MAIT and iNKT cells. Twin-shared out-of-frame alpha sequences showed excess low generation probability.

CDR1 is MGHRA and CDR2 is YSYEKL in the germline V gene. This CDR3 has 13 amino acids. Trimming pared 1 base from V and 7 bases from J, leaving 8 bases between. TCRdb reprocessed the 5' RACE reads with MiXCR, giving one entry per CDR3 protein. The repertoire has 1,800,000 or so distinct CDR3 sequences, about 32% of them found once; the top ten carry about 0.27%. The J gene is TRBJ1-5, the V gene TRBV4-1; no clear D gene. Sequenced sample: cord blood. The source of this sequence is a newborn girl in good health. CDR3 in DNA: TGCGCCAGCAGCCAAGTTTACTTGCAGCCCCAGCATTTT. This gives the protein CASSQVYLQPQHF.